What follows are 19 T cell receptor beta chains derived from one specimen sequenced in a study of metastatic and nonmetastatic thyroid tumors. Patients were all untreated before their thyroid surgery. TCRdb re-called clones via MiXCR from the PCR reads. The table lists more than 25,000 clones, 7.4% of them singletons. Sequencing was performed on blood. The receptor set was obtained from a female donor with papillary thyroid cancer or a benign thyroid nodule (not recorded which). Some clones in this sample may be carry-over from other donors' samples.

This clone was seen repeatedly, ten times or more. This chain links TRBV7-9 with TRBJ2-7; 7 bases align to TRBD1. CDR1 SEHNR and CDR2 FQNEAQ come from the germline V gene (reference sequence). V was pared by 1 base and J by 5 bases, with 2 bases of the junction left unmatched. CDR3 length: 13 amino acids. CDR3 in DNA: TGTGCCAGCAGCTTAGTTACAGGGGACGAGCAGTACTTC. Translation gives CASSLVTGDEQYF.

This clone appeared many times. The V gene is TRBV19, the J gene TRBJ2-7; the D gene could be TRBD1 or TRBD2 (5 bases each). The CDR3 consists of 15 residues. Trimming took 3 bases from V and 3 from J, leaving 15 bases between them. Germline CDR1 is LNHDA and CDR2 is SQIVND (reference sequence). The CDR3 region has the DNA TGTGCCAGTAGTATTAAGGCAGGGAGATACTACGAGCAGTACTTC. Residues: CASSIKAGRYYEQYF.

This clone was detected ten times or more. The J gene is TRBJ2-1, the V gene TRBV7-2; the D is unclear. V lost 0 bases and J lost 10, with 10 bases in between. Germline values: CDR1 SGHTA, CDR2 FQGNSA. This CDR3 spans 13 amino acids. This chain's CDR3 is CASSLAKIEEQFF. The DNA for the CDR3 is TGTGCCAGCAGCTTAGCGAAGATAGAAGAGCAGTTCTTC.

To note about this clone: At one end, the junction sequence differs from germline, possibly due to a read error. J is TRBJ1-1 and V is TRBV10-3, with 8 bases that match TRBD1. CDR1 ENHRY and CDR2 SYGVKD come from the germline V gene. The CDR3 extends over 16 amino acids. CDR3 in amino acids: CAISDVFRGRNTEALF. The CDR3 DNA follows: TGTGCCATCAGTGATGTCTTCAGGGGGCGAAACACTGAAGCTTTATTT.

This clone was counted a few times. The chain recombines TRBV27 with TRBJ2-7, with 10 bases aligning to TRBD1. V was pared by 11 bases and J by 6 bases, with 10 bases of the junction left unmatched. The germline V gene has CDR1 MNHEY and CDR2 SMNVEV (reference sequence). This CDR3 region has 13 residues. The CDR3 region is CAGRQGAYGEQYF. The DNA of the CDR3 is TGTGCCGGGCGACAGGGGGCCTATGGCGAGCAGTACTTC.

Many counts were recorded for this clone. V and J are TRBV7-9 and TRBJ2-1, with 9 nucleotides matching TRBD1. The V and J ends lost 5 bases and 2 bases, in that order; junction bases with no gene match: 4. The germline V gene encodes CDR1 SEHNR and CDR2 FQNEAQ (reference sequence). This CDR3 contains 15 residues. For the CDR3, the DNA is TGTGCCAGCAGCACCGGGACAGGGACCTACAATGAGCAGTTCTTC. Amino acid sequence: CASSTGTGTYNEQFF.

This clone was seen at least ten times. The rearrangement joins TRBV10-3 to TRBJ2-3; 13 bases map to TRBD2. In germline, CDR1 is ENHRY, CDR2 SYGVKD. CDR3 length: 15 residues. J gave up 2 bases and V 6 bases, and 2 bases lay outside the gene matches. The CDR3 loop is CAIRGTSGNTDTQYF. The CDR3 bases are TGTGCCATCAGGGGGACTAGCGGGAACACAGATACGCAGTATTTT.

The sample holds many counts of this clone. This chain joins TRBV6-1 and TRBJ1-2; 12 bases agree with TRBD1. This CDR3 comprises 16 residues. The V gene's germline CDR1 is MNHNS and CDR2 SASEGT. V lost 0 bases and J lost 7; bases outside the gene matches: 6. The CDR3 DNA reads TGTGCCAGCAGTGAAGCTTCGGGGACAGGGGGCTTTGGCTACACCTTC. Amino acids: CASSEASGTGGFGYTF.

This clone was detected ten times or more. The chain links TRBV28 to TRBJ1-2; no clear D gene. Between the trimmed V and J ends, which lost 2 bases and 5 bases, there was a span of 9 bases. CDR1 MDHEN and CDR2 SYDVKM come from the germline V gene. CDR3 size: 13 residues. The DNA for the CDR3 is TGTGCCAGCAGTTTAGAGGGTTGGTATGGCTACACCTTC. This translates into CASSLEGWYGYTF.

This clone was picked up many times. Here the CDR3 reads CASSPRDSLSNTEAFF. As DNA, the CDR3 is TGTGCCAGCTCACCTAGGGACAGCCTCTCGAACACTGAAGCTTTCTTT. The V and J genes are TRBV18 and TRBJ1-1, with 7 bases fitting TRBD1. Germline assignment: CDR1 KGHSH and CDR2 LQKENI. The CDR3 consists of 16 residues. Germline trimming cut 3 bases from V and 1 base from J; bases unmatched to any gene: 8.

This clone was counted at least ten times. In the same sample, other DNA sequences code for this CDR3. The chain joins TRBV7-2 to TRBJ2-5, with TRBD1 matching 8 bases. The CDR3 sequence is 15 residues long. Germline CDR1 SGHTA, CDR2 FQGNSA. V shed 5 bases, J shed 5 bases, and the junction held 10 bases outside the gene matches. Here the CDR3 DNA reads TGTGCCAGCAGCCCAGGACAGGGAGCGCGGGAGACCCAGTACTTC. Translated: CASSPGQGARETQYF.

This clone was picked up a small number of times. This chain joins TRBV28 and TRBJ1-2; TRBD1 agrees at 8 bases. The V gene's germline CDR1 is MDHEN and CDR2 SYDVKM. This CDR3 comprises 12 residues. The V and J ends lost 6 bases and 8 bases, in that order; junction bases with no gene match: 5. CDR3 sequence: CASSSGGLGYTF. In DNA, the CDR3 is TGTGCCAGCAGCTCAGGGGGCTTGGGCTACACCTTC.

The sample holds a few counts of this clone. Its ends do not fully match the called genes, so a read error is possible. V gene TRBV19 combines with J gene TRBJ1-1; D gene ambiguous. Germline V lookup: CDR1 LNHDA, CDR2 SQIVND (reference sequence). This CDR3 has 12 amino acids. The CDR3 loop reads CTSSASNTEAFF. The DNA of the CDR3 is TGTACCAGTAGTGCTTCTAACACTGAAGCTTTCTTT.

This clone was seen a handful of times. Since a much larger clone is just one base distant, this may be a read error. Other nucleotide sequences in the sample specify the same CDR3. The rearrangement links TRBV20-1 to TRBJ2-7; weak D call: TRBD2 (6 bases). V lost 0 bases and J 2 bases, leaving 14 bases between the germline ends. Germline assignment: CDR1 DFQATT and CDR2 SNEGSKA (reference sequence). The CDR3 is 15 residues long. Written as DNA, the CDR3 is TGCAGTGCTAGAGATCCGGGAGTTTTCCCCTACGAGCAGTACTTC. It is translated as CSARDPGVFPYEQYF.

This clone showed up many times. This chain links TRBV6-1 with TRBJ2-2; TRBD1 agrees at 11 bases. The V segment lost 10 bases and the J segment 7 bases; nucleotides outside the gene matches: 11. Germline V gene sequence: CDR1 MNHNS, CDR2 SASEGT. The CDR3 totals 15 residues. CDR3: CATARDRGFGGELFF. DNA for the CDR3: TGTGCCACCGCCCGGGACAGGGGGTTTGGCGGGGAGCTGTTTTTT.

This clone has ten or more counts. J is TRBJ1-5 and V is TRBV7-8; D is possibly TRBD1 (6 bases). Germline V gene data show CDR1 as SGHVS and CDR2 as FQNEAQ. The CDR3 contains 14 residues. Between the trimmed V and J ends, which lost 4 bases and 1 base, there was a span of 8 bases. As DNA, the CDR3 is TGTGCCAGCAGCTCTACAGGGAGCAATCAGCCCCAGCATTTT. Translation: CASSSTGSNQPQHF.

The chain recombines TRBV7-9 with TRBJ2-5, with D perhaps TRBD1 (6 bases). Germline V gene data show CDR1 as SEHNR and CDR2 as FQNEAQ (reference sequence). The CDR3 length is 14 residues. The V gene lost 4 bases and the J gene lost 5 bases, with 14 bases spanning the gap. The CDR3 here is CASSSRDQGETQYF. CDR3 DNA sequence: TGTGCCAGCAGCTCCCGGGACCAGGGGGAGACCCAGTACTTC. The full variable domain, completed using reference TRBV7-9 and TRBJ2-5, is DTGVSQNPRHKITKRGQNVTFRCDPISEHNRLYWYRQTLGQGPEFLTYFQNEAQLEKSRLLSDRFSAERPKGSFSTLEIQRTEQGDSAMYLCASSSRDQGETQYFGPGTRLLVL.

For this clone: The junction departs from the called germline gene at one end, perhaps through a read error. The rearrangement joins TRBV6-1 to TRBJ2-2; D gene unclear. The germline V gene encodes CDR1 MNHNS and CDR2 SASEGT. The CDR3 sequence is 12 residues long. The CDR3: CASGIITGELFF. CDR3 DNA sequence: TGTGCCAGCGGGATTATCACCGGAGAGCTGTTTTTT.

This clone was recorded at least ten times. For the CDR3, the DNA is TGCAGTGCCTTCAGGACAGGGGGATTTAAGAACACTGAAGCTTTCTTT. Protein product: CSAFRTGGFKNTEAFF. The gene calls are TRBV20-1 and TRBJ1-1; 10 bases fit TRBD1. Germline assignment: CDR1 DFQATT and CDR2 SNEGSKA (reference sequence). The CDR3 length is 16 residues. Trimming took 6 bases from V and 1 from J; bases not matched to a gene: 11.